This TCR beta chain was obtained from a study of blood T cell repertoires in COVID-19. Overall study context: T cells, B-cell-depleted T cells, or PBMCs provided the cDNA or gDNA that served as material.

As processed by the authors: From reference gene primer amplification, estimates of nucleated cell counts were derived. Profiling relied on immunoSEQ multiplex PCR, and the TCRdb table lists in-frame clones only, not all of them. That table gives V, J and clone size, and the DNA gave D and trimming. The sample lists 200,000 to 250,000 clones; 84% were seen once. Germline V lookup: CDR1 LGHDT, CDR2 YNNKEL (reference sequence). This CDR3 spans 13 amino acids. Trimming removed 3 bases at V and 4 bases at J, with 8 bases between. The sample taken for sequencing was peripheral blood. The chain carries TRBV3-1 (or the pseudogene TRBV3-2) and TRBJ2-3; D is unresolved. The clonotype was recovered from a woman older than 75 with active or convalescent COVID-19. CDR3 nucleotide sequence: TGTGCCAGCAGCCAGTTCTTGTCAGATACGCAGTATTTT. Its protein is CASSQFLSDTQYF.